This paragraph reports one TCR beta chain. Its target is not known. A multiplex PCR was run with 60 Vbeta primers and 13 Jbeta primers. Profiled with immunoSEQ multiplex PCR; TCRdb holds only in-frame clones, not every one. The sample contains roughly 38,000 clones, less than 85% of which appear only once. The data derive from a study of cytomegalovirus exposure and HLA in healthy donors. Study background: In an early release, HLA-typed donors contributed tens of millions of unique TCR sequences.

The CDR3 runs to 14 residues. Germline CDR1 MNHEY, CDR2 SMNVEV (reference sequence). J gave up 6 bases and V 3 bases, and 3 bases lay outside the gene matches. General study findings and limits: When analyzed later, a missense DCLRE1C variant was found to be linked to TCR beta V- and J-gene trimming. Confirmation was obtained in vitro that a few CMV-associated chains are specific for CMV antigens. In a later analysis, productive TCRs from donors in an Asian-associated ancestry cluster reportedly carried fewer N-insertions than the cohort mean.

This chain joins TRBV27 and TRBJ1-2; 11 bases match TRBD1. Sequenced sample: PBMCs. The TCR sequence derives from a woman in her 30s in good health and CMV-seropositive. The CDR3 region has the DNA TGTGCCAGCAGTTTCCTGGGACAGGGGGATGGCTACACCTTC. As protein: CASSFLGQGDGYTF.